These T cell receptor beta chains were read from a single sample in a study of beta chain features in type 1 diabetes. Generated by immunoSEQ multiplex PCR, the TCRdb table keeps only in-frame clones and is missing some. The sample carries fewer than 500,000 clones, approximately 15% recorded once. Input material: naive CD4+ T cells from blood. All receptors come from a man younger than 45 in good health. The CDR3 runs from the conserved cysteine through the conserved F or W. A D gene is named only where the DNA matches it firmly. The size of a clone is reported for some rows only, either as once, few or many, or as a class for expanded clones.

CASSPDRPGNTIYF TGTGCCAGCTCTCCGGACAGACCTGGAAACACCATATATTTT NA TRBJ1-3 few TRBV18
CASSPQVYEQYF TGTGCCAGCTCACCCCAAGTCTACGAGCAGTACTTC NA TRBJ2-7 NA TRBV18
CASSQVKTGTGTYEQYF TGCGCCAGCAGCCAAGTAAAAACCGGGACAGGGACCTACGAGCAGTACTTC TRBD1 TRBJ2-7 NA TRBV4-3
CASSVAESTDTQYF TGTGCCAGCAGTGTGGCGGAATCCACAGATACGCAGTATTTT NA TRBJ2-3 NA TRBV2
CASTRLGSSYNEQFF TGTGCTAGCACCCGACTGGGAAGCTCCTACAATGAGCAGTTCTTC NA TRBJ2-1 few TRBV7-7
CASSPAGTANYGYTF TGTGCCAGCTCACCTGCGGGGACAGCAAACTATGGCTACACCTTC TRBD1 TRBJ1-2 NA TRBV18
CASSLDRNRVKGRGYEQYF TGTGCCAGCAGCTTAGACCGAAACAGGGTGAAGGGACGAGGCTACGAGCAGTACTTC NA TRBJ2-7 NA TRBV11-2
CASSSVLAQETQYF TGTGCCAGCAGTTCCGTGTTGGCTCAAGAGACCCAGTACTTC NA TRBJ2-5 NA TRBV5-4
CASSSGLAGETQYF TGCGCCAGCAGCTCAGGACTAGCGGGAGAGACCCAGTACTTC TRBD2 TRBJ2-5 few TRBV5-1
CASRDTEAFF TGTGCCAGCAGAGACACTGAAGCTTTCTTT NA TRBJ1-1 few TRBV6-1
CASSQETAYEQYF TGCGCCAGCAGCCAAGAAACAGCCTACGAGCAGTACTTC NA TRBJ2-7 NA TRBV4-3
CASAEVGKETQYF TGTGCCAGCGCGGAAGTAGGCAAAGAGACCCAGTACTTC NA TRBJ2-5 once TRBV9
CASSITYNEQFF TGTGCCAGTAGTATCACTTACAATGAGCAGTTCTTC NA TRBJ2-1 NA TRBV19
CASGQPGNEQFF TGTGCCAGCGGACAACCCGGCAATGAGCAGTTCTTC NA TRBJ2-1 few TRBV2
CASTPVKAFYNEQFF TGTGCCAGCACGCCGGTGAAGGCCTTTTACAATGAGCAGTTCTTC NA TRBJ2-1 NA TRBV18
CASSMRGPHYTF TGTGCCAGTAGTATGCGAGGTCCGCACTACACCTTC NA TRBJ1-2 NA TRBV19
CASSLSPGASTDTQYF TGTGCCAGCAGTTTGTCCCCCGGGGCTAGCACAGATACGCAGTATTTT NA TRBJ2-3 few TRBV2
CASSNPSGGAKDTQYF TGTGCCAGCAGCAACCCTAGCGGGGGGGCTAAAGATACGCAGTATTTT TRBD2 TRBJ2-3 NA TRBV27
CASSQEGGNTQYF TGCGCCAGCAGCCAAGAGGGTGGAAATACGCAGTATTTT NA TRBJ2-3 NA TRBV4-3
CASSLALDRGNGYTF TGTGCCAGCAGCTTGGCCCTCGACAGGGGAAACGGCTACACCTTC TRBD1 TRBJ1-2 NA TRBV5-6
CASSLSFEQFF TGCGCCAGCAGCTTGTCATTTGAGCAGTTCTTC NA TRBJ2-1 few TRBV5-1
CASSLAFGRGKETEAFF TGTGCCAGTAGTTTGGCGTTTGGCAGGGGGAAGGAAACTGAAGCTTTCTTT TRBD1 TRBJ1-1 few TRBV19
CASRSTGPTNEKLFF TGTGCCAGCAGAAGTACAGGTCCAACTAATGAAAAACTGTTTTTT NA TRBJ1-4 NA TRBV4-2
CASSYSGRSTGELFF TGTGCCAGCAGTTACTCTGGGCGATCCACCGGGGAGCTGTTTTTT NA TRBJ2-2 NA TRBV6-5
CSVYRGGNTEAFF TGCAGCGTCTACCGTGGGGGGAACACTGAAGCTTTCTTT NA TRBJ1-1 few TRBV29-1
CASARNWGVSYEQYF TGTGCCAGCGCCCGCAACTGGGGGGTAAGCTACGAGCAGTACTTC NA TRBJ2-7 NA TRBV6-5
CASTRWGLGTDTQYF TGTGCCAGCACCCGATGGGGACTTGGCACAGATACGCAGTATTTT NA TRBJ2-3 few TRBV5-6
CASSLTHSTDTQYF TGTGCCAGCAGCTTAACCCATAGCACAGATACGCAGTATTTT NA TRBJ2-3 NA TRBV7-9
CASSQRTSGSYNEQFF TGCGCCAGCAGCCAAAGGACTAGCGGCTCCTACAATGAGCAGTTCTTC TRBD2 TRBJ2-1 NA TRBV4-3
CASSPPRRGASRAGELFF TGTGCCAGCTCACCACCTCGCCGTGGAGCTAGCCGAGCCGGGGAGCTGTTTTTT NA TRBJ2-2 NA TRBV18
CASSLRGGLISYEQYF TGTGCCAGCAGCTTAAGAGGGGGCTTGATTTCCTACGAGCAGTACTTC TRBD1 TRBJ2-7 few TRBV7-2
CASFTGRAEKLFF TGTGCCAGCTTCACAGGGCGGGCTGAAAAACTGTTTTTT NA TRBJ1-4 few TRBV18
CSARNSYEQYF TGCAGTGCTAGAAACAGCTACGAGCAGTACTTC NA TRBJ2-7 NA TRBV20-1
CSVAILEYGYTF TGCAGCGTGGCGATTCTAGAGTATGGCTACACCTTC NA TRBJ1-2 many TRBV29-1
CASNALQGRGPETQYF TGTGCCAGTAATGCTCTTCAGGGCAGGGGGCCAGAGACCCAGTACTTC TRBD1 TRBJ2-5 few TRBV6-6
CASSTLTELSGNTIYF TGTGCCAGCAGCACTTTGACAGAACTCTCTGGAAACACCATATATTTT NA TRBJ1-3 NA TRBV9
CASSLETSSNEQFF TGTGCCAGCAGCTTGGAGACTAGCTCCAATGAGCAGTTCTTC TRBD2 TRBJ2-1 NA TRBV5-4
CAWSVGQGMSEQFF TGTGCCTGGAGTGTGGGACAGGGTATGAGTGAGCAGTTCTTC TRBD1 TRBJ2-1 few TRBV30
CASSSTAVGNSPLHF TGTGCCAGCAGCTCGACAGCGGTCGGGAATTCACCCCTCCACTTT NA TRBJ1-6 few TRBV7-2
CALGLVGTDTQYF TGTGCCTTGGGTCTCGTAGGCACAGATACGCAGTATTTT NA TRBJ2-3 NA TRBV30
CASSSGTGANYGYTF TGTGCCAGCAGCTCTGGGACAGGGGCCAACTATGGCTACACCTTC TRBD1 TRBJ1-2 NA TRBV7-9
CASRIDRGYGYTF TGTGCCAGCAGAATAGACAGGGGCTATGGCTACACCTTC TRBD1 TRBJ1-2 NA TRBV6-1
CASSETSGVTYPYNEQFF TGTGCCAGCAGCGAAACTAGCGGGGTTACCTACCCTTACAATGAGCAGTTCTTC TRBD2 TRBJ2-1 NA TRBV9
CASSFTGTSNWETQYF TGTGCCAGCAGCTTCACCGGGACTAGCAATTGGGAGACCCAGTACTTC TRBD2 TRBJ2-5 few TRBV7-2
CASSLNGVRLYF TGTGCCAGCAGCTTAAACGGGGTGAGGCTGTACTTC NA TRBJ2-7 few TRBV11-2
CASRDQNTGELFF TGTGCCAGCAGGGATCAGAACACCGGGGAGCTGTTTTTT NA TRBJ2-2 NA TRBV6-1
CASSSRGSSYNEQFF TGTGCCAGCAGCTCGCGGGGGAGCTCCTACAATGAGCAGTTCTTC TRBD2 TRBJ2-1 NA TRBV7-8
CASSQDYQASTDTQYF TGCGCCAGCAGCCAAGATTATCAGGCCAGCACAGATACGCAGTATTTT NA TRBJ2-3 NA TRBV4-3
CASSPGWETQYF TGTGCCAGCAGCCCAGGATGGGAGACCCAGTACTTC NA TRBJ2-5 NA TRBV9
CASSLVTSNQPQHF TGTGCCAGCAGCTTAGTAACTAGCAATCAGCCCCAGCATTTT NA TRBJ1-5 NA TRBV7-9
CASSHARGPGTEAFF TGTGCCAGCAGCCACGCCAGGGGGCCGGGTACTGAAGCTTTCTTT TRBD1 TRBJ1-1 few TRBV5-4
CASSGDRPQETQYF TGTGCCAGCTCAGGGGACAGGCCGCAAGAGACCCAGTACTTC TRBD1 TRBJ2-5 NA TRBV18
CASSETPGLATQYF TGTGCCAGCAGCGAAACGCCGGGACTAGCGACGCAGTATTTT TRBD2 TRBJ2-3 few TRBV7-3
CAWIRTEAFF TGTGCCTGGATTAGAACTGAAGCTTTCTTT NA TRBJ1-1 NA TRBV30
CASSQKIIAGDHYNEQFF TGCGCCAGCAGCCAGAAAATAATAGCGGGGGACCACTACAATGAGCAGTTCTTC TRBD2 TRBJ2-1 NA TRBV4-3